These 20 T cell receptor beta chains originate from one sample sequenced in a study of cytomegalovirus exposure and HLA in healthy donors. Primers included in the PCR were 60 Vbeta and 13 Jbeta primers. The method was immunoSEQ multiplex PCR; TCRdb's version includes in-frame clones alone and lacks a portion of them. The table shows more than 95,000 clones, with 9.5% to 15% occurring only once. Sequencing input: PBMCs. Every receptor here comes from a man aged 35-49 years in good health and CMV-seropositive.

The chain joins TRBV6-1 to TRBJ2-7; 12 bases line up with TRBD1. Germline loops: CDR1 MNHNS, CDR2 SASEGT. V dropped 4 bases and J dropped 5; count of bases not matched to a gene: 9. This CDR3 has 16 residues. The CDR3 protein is CASSVSPGTGGDEQYF. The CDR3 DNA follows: TGTGCCAGCAGTGTGTCCCCCGGGACAGGGGGCGACGAGCAGTACTTC.

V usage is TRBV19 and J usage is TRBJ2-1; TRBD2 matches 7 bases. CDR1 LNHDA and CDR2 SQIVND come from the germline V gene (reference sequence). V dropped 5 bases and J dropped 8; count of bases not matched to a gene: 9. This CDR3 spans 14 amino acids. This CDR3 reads CASSPWEGLYEQFF. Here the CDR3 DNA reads TGTGCCAGTAGTCCCTGGGAGGGCTTATATGAGCAGTTCTTC.

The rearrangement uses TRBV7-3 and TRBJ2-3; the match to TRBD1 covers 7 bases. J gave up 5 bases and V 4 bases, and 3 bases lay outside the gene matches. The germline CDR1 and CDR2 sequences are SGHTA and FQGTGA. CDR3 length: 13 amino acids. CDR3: CASSSNRGDTQYF. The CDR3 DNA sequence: TGTGCCAGCAGCTCCAACAGGGGAGATACGCAGTATTTT.

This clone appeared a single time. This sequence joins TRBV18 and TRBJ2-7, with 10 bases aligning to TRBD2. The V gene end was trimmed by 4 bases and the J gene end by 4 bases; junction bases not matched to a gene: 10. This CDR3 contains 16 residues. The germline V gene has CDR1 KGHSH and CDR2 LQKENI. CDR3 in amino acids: CASSLNTLAGPYEQYF. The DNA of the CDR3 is TGTGCCAGCTCACTAAACACACTAGCGGGGCCTTACGAGCAGTACTTC.

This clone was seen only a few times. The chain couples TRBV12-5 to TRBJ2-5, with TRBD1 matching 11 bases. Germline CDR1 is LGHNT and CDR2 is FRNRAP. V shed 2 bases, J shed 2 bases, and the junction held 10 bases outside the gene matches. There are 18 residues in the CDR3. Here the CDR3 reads CASGLILGQGAGQETQYF. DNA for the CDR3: TGTGCTAGTGGTTTGATTCTCGGACAGGGGGCAGGTCAAGAGACCCAGTACTTC.

Here the CDR3 DNA reads TGTGCCAGCAGCTTAGATCTTACAGGGTATCAGCCCCAGCATTTT. It translates to CASSLDLTGYQPQHF. This chain connects TRBV11-2 to TRBJ1-5; perhaps TRBD1 as D (6 bases). The CDR3 loop spans 15 amino acids. The germline CDR1 and CDR2 sequences are SGHAT and FQNNGV. V lost 0 bases, J lost 5 bases, and 11 bases lay in between.

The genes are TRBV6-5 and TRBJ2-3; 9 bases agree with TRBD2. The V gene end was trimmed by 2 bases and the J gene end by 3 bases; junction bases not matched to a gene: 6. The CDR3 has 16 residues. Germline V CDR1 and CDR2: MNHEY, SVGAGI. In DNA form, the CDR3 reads TGTGCCAGCAGTTACACTCCAGCGGGAGGAACAGATACGCAGTATTTT. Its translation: CASSYTPAGGTDTQYF.

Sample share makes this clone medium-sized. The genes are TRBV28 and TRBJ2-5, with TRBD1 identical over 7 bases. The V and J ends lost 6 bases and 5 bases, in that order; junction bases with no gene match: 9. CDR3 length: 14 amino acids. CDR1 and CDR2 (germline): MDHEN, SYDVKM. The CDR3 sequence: CASSRGQTRETQYF. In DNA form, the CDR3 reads TGTGCCAGCAGCAGGGGACAGACCAGGGAGACCCAGTACTTC.

CDR3 sequence: CASSLARQAMQFF. Here the CDR3 DNA reads TGTGCCAGCAGCTTAGCGCGACAGGCCATGCAGTTCTTC. This chain links TRBV7-2 with TRBJ2-1, with D possibly matching TRBD1 (6 bases). V lost 0 bases to trimming and J lost 12 bases, with 12 bases between them. Germline V gene lookup returns CDR1 SGHTA and CDR2 FQGNSA. The CDR3 loop spans 13 amino acids.

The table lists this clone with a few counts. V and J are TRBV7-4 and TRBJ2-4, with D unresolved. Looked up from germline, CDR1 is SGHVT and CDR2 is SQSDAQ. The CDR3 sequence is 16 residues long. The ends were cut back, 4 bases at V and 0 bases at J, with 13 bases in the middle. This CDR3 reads CASSSHGVKAKNIQYF. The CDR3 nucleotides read TGTGCCAGCAGCTCACACGGAGTTAAAGCCAAAAACATTCAGTACTTC.

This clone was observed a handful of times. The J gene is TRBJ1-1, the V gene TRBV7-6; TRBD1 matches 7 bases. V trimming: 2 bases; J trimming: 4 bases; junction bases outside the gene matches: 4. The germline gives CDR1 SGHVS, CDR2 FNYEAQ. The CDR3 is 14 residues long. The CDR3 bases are TGTGCCAGCAGCTTAAGGGCAGGGGGCACTGAAGCTTTCTTT. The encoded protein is CASSLRAGGTEAFF.

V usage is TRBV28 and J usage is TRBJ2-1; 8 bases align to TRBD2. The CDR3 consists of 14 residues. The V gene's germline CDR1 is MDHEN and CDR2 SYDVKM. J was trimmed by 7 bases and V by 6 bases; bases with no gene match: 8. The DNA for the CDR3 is TGTGCCAGCAGCCTTCCGGGAGGGCCGAATGAGCAGTTCTTC. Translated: CASSLPGGPNEQFF.

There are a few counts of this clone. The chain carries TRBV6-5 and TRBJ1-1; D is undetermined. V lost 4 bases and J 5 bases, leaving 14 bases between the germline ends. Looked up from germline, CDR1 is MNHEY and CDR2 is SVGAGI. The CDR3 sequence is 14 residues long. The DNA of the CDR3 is TGTGCCAGCAGTTCTCCCCGCGGGAGGACTGAAGCTTTCTTT. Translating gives CASSSPRGRTEAFF.

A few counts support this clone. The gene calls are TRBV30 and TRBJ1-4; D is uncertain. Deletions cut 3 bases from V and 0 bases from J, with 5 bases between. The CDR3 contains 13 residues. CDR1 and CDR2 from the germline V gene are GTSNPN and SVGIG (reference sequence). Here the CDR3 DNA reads TGTGCCTGGAGCCCCTCAACTAATGAAAAACTGTTTTTT. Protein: CAWSPSTNEKLFF.

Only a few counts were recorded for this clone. The CDR3 DNA is TGCGCCAGCAGCCCGGGGGAGCTTCGAGAGACCCAGTACTTC. Protein: CASSPGELRETQYF. The rearrangement uses TRBV5-1 and TRBJ2-5; D might be TRBD2 (6 bases). The V end lost 4 bases, the J end lost 4 bases, and 14 bases lay between the germline ends. CDR1 is SGHRS and CDR2 is YFSETQ in the germline V gene. This CDR3 contains 14 residues.

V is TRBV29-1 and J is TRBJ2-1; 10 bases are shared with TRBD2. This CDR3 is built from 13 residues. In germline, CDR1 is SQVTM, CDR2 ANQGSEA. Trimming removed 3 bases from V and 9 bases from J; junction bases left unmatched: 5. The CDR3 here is CSVDPSGSGEQFF. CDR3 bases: TGCAGCGTTGATCCTAGCGGGAGCGGTGAGCAGTTCTTC.

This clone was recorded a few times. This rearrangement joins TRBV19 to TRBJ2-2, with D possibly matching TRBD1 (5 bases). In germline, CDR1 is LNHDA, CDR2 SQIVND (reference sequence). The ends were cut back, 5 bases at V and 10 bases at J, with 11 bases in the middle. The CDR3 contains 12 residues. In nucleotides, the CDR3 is TGTGCCAGTAGTCAGGGCCGTTCGGAGCTGTTTTTT. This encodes CASSQGRSELFF.

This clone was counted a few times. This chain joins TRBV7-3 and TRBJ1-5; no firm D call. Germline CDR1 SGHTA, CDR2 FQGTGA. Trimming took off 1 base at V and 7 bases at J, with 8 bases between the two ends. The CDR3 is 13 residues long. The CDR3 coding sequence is TGTGCCAGCAGCTTAAGACATCGGCAGCCCCAGCATTTT. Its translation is CASSLRHRQPQHF.

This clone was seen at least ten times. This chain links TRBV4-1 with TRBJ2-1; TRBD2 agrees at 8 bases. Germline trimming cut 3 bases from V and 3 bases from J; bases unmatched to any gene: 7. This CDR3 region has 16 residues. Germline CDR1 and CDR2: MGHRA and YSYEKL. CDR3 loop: CASSHSPAGGYNEQFF. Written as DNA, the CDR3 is TGCGCCAGCAGCCACTCCCCCGCGGGGGGCTACAATGAGCAGTTCTTC.

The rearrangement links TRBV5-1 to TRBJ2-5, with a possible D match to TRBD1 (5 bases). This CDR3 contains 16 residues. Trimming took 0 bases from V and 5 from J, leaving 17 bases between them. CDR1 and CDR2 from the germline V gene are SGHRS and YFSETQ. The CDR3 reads CASSLDATGNGETQYF. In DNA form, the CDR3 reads TGCGCCAGCAGCTTGGACGCCACAGGCAACGGGGAGACCCAGTACTTC.